This TCR beta chain was obtained from a study of CXCR3-negative and CXCR3-positive naive CD8 T cells. In the study overall: A total of 130 million to 150 million TRB reads was generated, with about 1.5 +/- 0.3 million per library. Study-wide results and limits: Comparison of naive cells showed more hydrophobic TRB CDR3s in CXCR3-positive than in CXCR3-negative naive cells.

Preparation of TRB cDNA libraries relied on 5' RACE carrying UMI labels. After re-calling the 5' RACE reads, TCRdb lists one entry per CDR3 protein, DNA absent. This sample's table has about 130,000 distinct CDR3 sequences. As to this clonotype: The target antigen is unknown.

The CDR3 runs to 13 residues. This receptor was taken from a human donor in good health. Some clones in this sample may be carry-over from other donors' samples. The gene calls are TRBV12-3 or TRBV12-4 and TRBJ2-1; TCRdb's D call, TRBD1, is unchecked because there is no DNA. Source material: naive CXCR3+ CD8+ T cells from blood. Described subset: CD45RO-CCR7+CD27+CD95- naive CD8+ T cells expressing CXCR3 (TNR3+). The CDR3 reads CASRPTGENEQFF.